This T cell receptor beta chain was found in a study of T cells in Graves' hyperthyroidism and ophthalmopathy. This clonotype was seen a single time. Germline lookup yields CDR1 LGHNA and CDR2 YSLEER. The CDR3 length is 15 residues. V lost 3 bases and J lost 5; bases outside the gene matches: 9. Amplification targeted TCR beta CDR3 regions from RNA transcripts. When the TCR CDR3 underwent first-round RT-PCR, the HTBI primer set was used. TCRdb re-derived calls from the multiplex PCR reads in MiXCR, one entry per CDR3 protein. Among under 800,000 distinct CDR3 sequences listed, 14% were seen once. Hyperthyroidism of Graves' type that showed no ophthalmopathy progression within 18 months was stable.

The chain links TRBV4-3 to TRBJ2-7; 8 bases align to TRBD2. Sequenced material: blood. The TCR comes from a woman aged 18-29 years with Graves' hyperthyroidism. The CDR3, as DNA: TGCGCCAGCAGCCAGGTACTAGCGGTCCCTCACGAGCAGTACTTC. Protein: CASSQVLAVPHEQYF.